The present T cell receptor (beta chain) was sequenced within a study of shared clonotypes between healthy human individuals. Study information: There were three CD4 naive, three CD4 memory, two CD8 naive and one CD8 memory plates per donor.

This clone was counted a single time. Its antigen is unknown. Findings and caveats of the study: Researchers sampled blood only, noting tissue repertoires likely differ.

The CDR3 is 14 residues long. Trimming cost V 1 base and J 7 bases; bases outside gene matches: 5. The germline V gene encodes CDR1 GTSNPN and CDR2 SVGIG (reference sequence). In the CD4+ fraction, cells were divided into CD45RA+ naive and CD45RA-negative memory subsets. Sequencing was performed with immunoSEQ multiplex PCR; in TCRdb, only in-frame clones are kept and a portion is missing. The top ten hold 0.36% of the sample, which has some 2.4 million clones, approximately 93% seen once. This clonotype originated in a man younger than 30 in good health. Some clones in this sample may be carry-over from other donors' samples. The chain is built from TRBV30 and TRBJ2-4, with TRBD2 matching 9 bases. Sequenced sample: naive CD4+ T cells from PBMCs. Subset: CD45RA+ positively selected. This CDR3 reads CAWSAGLAGNIQYF. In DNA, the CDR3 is TGTGCCTGGAGTGCGGGGCTAGCGGGGAACATTCAGTACTTC.